This TCR beta chain originates from a study of control samples from healthy donors and cancer patients (dated by TCRdb to 2019 to 2021). The library relied on the immunoSEQ multiplex PCR assay. TCRdb obtained this table from immuneACCESS and retained in-frame rearrangements with V and J assigned. These tables miss some clones; where compared with another copy, unresolved V genes account for less than half of the shortfall, and the remainder is unexplained. In all, the sample holds 150,000 to 180,000 clones, and just under 95% of those were seen once. Around 6.2% of the sample goes to the ten largest clones. To note about this clone: Which antigen it targets is not known. No base quality values were provided; no much bigger clone lies one nucleotide off.

The sequence was obtained from a man between 35 and 55 years old in good health. Sequences were obtained from blood.

The DNA is TGTGCCAGCAGACTCGGACAAGAAGACCATGAAAAACTGTTTTTT. Its product reads: CASRLGQEDHEKLFF. Here the chain combines TRBV5-5 and TRBJ1-4, and perhaps TRBD1 as D gene, on 5 matching bases. From the cysteine through the phenylalanine, the CDR3 covers 15 amino acids. The retained sequence is limited to the CDR3, 45 bases, with the frame set at the first base. As encoded in the germline V gene (reference sequence), CDR1 is SGHKS while CDR2 is YYEKEE. Between the V and J ends, shortened by 5 bases and 6 bases respectively, the junction contains 17 bases.